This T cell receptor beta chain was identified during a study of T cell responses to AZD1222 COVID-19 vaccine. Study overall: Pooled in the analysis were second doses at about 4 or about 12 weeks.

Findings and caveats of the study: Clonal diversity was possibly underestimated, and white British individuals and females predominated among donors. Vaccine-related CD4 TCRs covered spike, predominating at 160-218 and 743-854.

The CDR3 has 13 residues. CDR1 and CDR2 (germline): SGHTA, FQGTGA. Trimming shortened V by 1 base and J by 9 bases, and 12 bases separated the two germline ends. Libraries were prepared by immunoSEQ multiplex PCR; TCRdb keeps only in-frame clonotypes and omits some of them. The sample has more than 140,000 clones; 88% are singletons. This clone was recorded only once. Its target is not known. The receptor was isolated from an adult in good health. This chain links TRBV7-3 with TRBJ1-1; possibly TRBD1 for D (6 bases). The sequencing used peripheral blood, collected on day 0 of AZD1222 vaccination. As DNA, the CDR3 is TGTGCCAGCAGCTTAAAGTTTGGGGGCCAAGCTTTCTTT. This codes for CASSLKFGGQAFF.